This T cell receptor beta chain is from a study of blood T cells in healthy people across ages. Study details: There was about one barcoded beta molecule captured by template switching per two T cells. Study observations and caveats: Age brought a roughly linear fall in TCR beta diversity measured per million T cells.

Comment on this clonotype: Its antigen is undetermined. Because the CDR3 is missing its conserved closing phenylalanine or tryptophan, this is likely a read error.

A J-beta primer mix and a sample-barcoded 5' primer were used in a second PCR of roughly 6 to 11 cycles. TCRdb re-derived calls from the 5' RACE reads in MiXCR, one entry per CDR3 protein. The table includes approximately 2,000,000 distinct CDR3 sequences, 35% to 50% detected once. Aged roughly 6 to 90, donors were systemically healthy Caucasians from Russia. What was sequenced was blood. The receptor comes from a human donor in good health.

The CDR3 here is CSVGSYEQYS. The CDR3 DNA is TGCAGCGTTGGGTCCTACGAGCAGTACTCC. The V gene is TRBV29-1, the J gene TRBJ2-7; D is unclear. V gave up 4 bases and J gave up 1 base, with 2 bases separating them. This CDR3 is 10 amino acids long. CDR1 SQVTM and CDR2 ANQGSEA come from the germline V gene.